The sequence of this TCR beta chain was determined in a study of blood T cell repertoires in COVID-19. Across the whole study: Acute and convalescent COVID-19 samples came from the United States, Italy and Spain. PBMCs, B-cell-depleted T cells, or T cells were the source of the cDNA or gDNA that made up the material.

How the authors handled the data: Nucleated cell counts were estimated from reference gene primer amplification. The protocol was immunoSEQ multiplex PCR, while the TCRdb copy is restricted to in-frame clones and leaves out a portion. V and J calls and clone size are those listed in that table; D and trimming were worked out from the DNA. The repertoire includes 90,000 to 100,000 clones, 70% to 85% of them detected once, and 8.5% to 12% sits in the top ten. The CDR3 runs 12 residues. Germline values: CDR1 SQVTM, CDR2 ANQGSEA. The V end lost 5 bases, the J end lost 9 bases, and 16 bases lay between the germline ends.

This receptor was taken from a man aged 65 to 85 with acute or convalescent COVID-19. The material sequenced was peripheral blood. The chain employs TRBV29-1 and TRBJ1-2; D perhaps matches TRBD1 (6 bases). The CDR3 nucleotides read TGCAGCGTTCCGGGACACCAGGCAAGCTACACCTTC. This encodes CSVPGHQASYTF.